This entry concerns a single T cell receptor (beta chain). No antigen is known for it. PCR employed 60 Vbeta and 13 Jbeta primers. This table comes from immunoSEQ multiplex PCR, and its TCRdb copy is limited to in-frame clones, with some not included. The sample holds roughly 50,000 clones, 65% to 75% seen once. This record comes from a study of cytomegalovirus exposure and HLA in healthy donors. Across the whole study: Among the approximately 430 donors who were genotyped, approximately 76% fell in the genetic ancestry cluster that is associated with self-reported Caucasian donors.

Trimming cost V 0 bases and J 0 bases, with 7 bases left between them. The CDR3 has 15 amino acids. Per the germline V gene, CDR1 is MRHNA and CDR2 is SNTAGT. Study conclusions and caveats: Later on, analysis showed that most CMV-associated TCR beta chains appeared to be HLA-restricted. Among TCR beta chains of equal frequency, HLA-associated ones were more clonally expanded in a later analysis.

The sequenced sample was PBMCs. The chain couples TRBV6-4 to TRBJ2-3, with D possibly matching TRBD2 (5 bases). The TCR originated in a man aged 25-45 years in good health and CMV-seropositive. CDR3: CASSDSASSTDTQYF. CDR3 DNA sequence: TGTGCCAGCAGTGACTCAGCTAGCAGCACAGATACGCAGTATTTT.